The present TCR beta chain was sequenced within a study of T cell changes during pregnancy in multiple sclerosis (dated by TCRdb to the late 2010s). Background on the whole study: The study examined how the T cell repertoire changed over the course of pregnancy in women with multiple sclerosis.

With regard to this clone: Its antigen is currently not known. Base qualities are missing; no much larger clone stands one base away.

Spanning cysteine to phenylalanine, the CDR3 consists of 17 amino acids. Just CDR3 DNA is preserved here, 51 bases in frame from base 1. V loses 9 bases at its end and J loses 7 bases; junction bases beyond the gene matches: 22. CDR1 and CDR2 are read off the germline V gene (reference sequence) as SGHNT and YYREEE. The library was prepared using the immunoSEQ multiplex PCR assay. TCRdb took over this immuneACCESS table, retaining in-frame rearrangements with V and J assigned. Such tables are incomplete; in checked studies, under half of the missing clones stem from an unresolved V gene, and the remainder is unexplained. Across this sample there are about 36,000 clones, with around 92% seen only once. Approximately 0.44% of the sample goes to the ten largest clones.

Material: CD4+ T cells from peripheral blood mononuclear cells, obtained in the third trimester of pregnancy. This TCR derives from a female donor in good health, enrolled as a control in a pregnancy study. The V gene is TRBV5-4 and the J gene is TRBJ2-3; the junction holds 8 bases that match TRBD2. In nucleotide form, the sequence is TGTGCCACCAAGGGCGATATTGCGGGGGGCCGGGCGAATACGCAGTATTTT. Translation gives CATKGDIAGGRANTQYF.